Given below is one TCR beta chain in context. The antigen it binds to is not known. It has no much larger one-base neighbor in the sample; base qualities were not kept. The data are from a study of naive and memory T cell subsets (TCRdb year 2017). Background on the whole study: According to the figure summarizing the samples, there were 10 blood donors, 7 tuberculin skin test biopsies and 3 saline control biopsies. PCR2 was typically a SYBR Green qPCR stopped at a set threshold; low-input samples could instead use end-point PCR (about 6 cycles).

The research as a whole found: The RNA-based method was acknowledged as potentially sensitive to TCR transcript changes with T cell activation and differentiation.

A robust, sensitive protocol for the amplification, sequencing and analysis of TCRs was described in the study, in which 3' ligation of a UMI-containing oligonucleotide to TCR cDNA was used. For whole blood analysis, approximately 2.5 ml of peripheral blood was collected from healthy adult volunteers into Tempus tubes, and RNA was extracted following the manufacturer's instructions. Total RNA was treated with RQ1 DNase, without cell sorting, prior to reverse transcription, with an input of about 1 to 1,100 ng being targeted. Libraries were prepared from skin biopsies and whole blood to test how robust the pipeline was in samples where T cells are a minority population. Libraries were built with 5' RACE. The ligated cDNA was amplified by four rounds of PCR, in which nested alpha and beta constant region primers were used together with the SP2 primer. TCR RNA was reverse transcribed with SuperScript IV using alpha and beta constant region primers for the blood and skin samples. An oligonucleotide carrying the Illumina SP2 primer and a UMI was ligated to the 3' end of the cDNA by means of T4 RNA ligase 1. To prevent hairpin formation, the 12-nucleotide UMI was made up of two random hexamers with an eight-base spacer between them. TCR alpha and beta chain libraries were processed separately from the second PCR onward, with dual indexing for multiplexing. After pooling, the indexed libraries were analyzed by capillary electrophoresis and sequenced on either an Illumina MiSeq or NextSeq. PhiX DNA at about 5-8% was added to the libraries to raise base diversity and improve cluster recognition. The authors' pipeline ran thus. Demultiplexor took UMIs from read 2, joined the UMIs to the TCR sequence from read 1, and separated reads according to sample indices. Decombinator identified V and J genes and V-J junctions, assigning each TCR a five-part identifier including V and J deletions. Collapsinator relied on UMIs to correct both sequencing errors and PCR amplification heterogeneity, producing a UMI-based abundance for each TCR. CDR3Translator turned identifiers into nucleotide sequence, translated the nucleotide sequence into amino acids, and pulled out CDR3 regions based on terminal motifs. Error-corrected alpha and beta TCR counts from blood and skin were compared after normalization to input RNA amount. Through fastp at Q25 and MiXCR, TCRdb rebuilt clones from the public reads, retaining in-frame beta chains. Rows matching on CDR3 protein sequence are summarized as one entry with the most common DNA and genes. None of the V and J calls come from the authors' own analysis; TCRdb made them. This sample gives roughly 60,000 distinct CDR3 sequences in total; about 7% of them show up just once. The ten largest clones represent around 9.7% of the sample.

The clonotype originates from a male donor in good health.

The encoded CDR3 is CSGLTAYDSYEQYF. The DNA sequence reads TGCAGTGGTTTGACAGCCTACGACTCCTACGAGCAGTACTTC. In this chain, TRBV20-1 is recombined with TRBJ2-7, and TRBD1 may be the D gene, going by 5 matching bases. Sequences DFQATT (CDR1) and SNEGSKA (CDR2) are obtained from the germline V gene (reference sequence). Counted from cysteine to phenylalanine, this CDR3 has 14 amino acids. Left in the record is the CDR3 DNA by itself, 42 bases read in frame from the first base. The junction carries 16 bases between V and J, which are trimmed by 7 bases and 0 bases respectively.